These 9 T cell receptor beta chains were all obtained from the same sample, sequenced in a study of T cell responses to AZD1222 COVID-19 vaccine (TCRdb year 2021). What the time point label conveys for this sample: baseline before first vaccination. Receptor libraries were prepared by the immunoSEQ multiplex PCR assay. TCRdb retrieved this table from immuneACCESS and kept in-frame rearrangements only. Not all clones are present; in checked studies, unresolved V genes account for under half, and no reason is known for the remainder. Here the sample has approximately 150,000 clones; around 88% occur a single time. Roughly 2.1% of the sample comes from the top ten. The source was peripheral blood, collected on day 0 of AZD1222 vaccination. All receptors come from an adult in good health.

This rearrangement joins TRBV11-2 to TRBJ1-2, with D unclear. CDR3 length: 17 amino acids. V lost 1 base and J lost 1, with 16 bases in between. Germline CDR1 SGHAT, CDR2 FQNNGV. CDR3 region: CASSLAPGSGINYGYTF. The CDR3 DNA reads TGTGCCAGCAGCTTAGCTCCGGGGAGCGGAATTAACTATGGCTACACCTTC.

The CDR3 DNA follows: TGTGCCAGCAGTAACCCGGGACTAGCTTCCGGGGATACGCAGTATTTT. Encoded protein: CASSNPGLASGDTQYF. V is TRBV2 and J is TRBJ2-3, with 9 bases matching TRBD2. The CDR3 is made up of 16 amino acids. Germline V gene data show CDR1 as SNHLY and CDR2 as FYNNEI. Losses at the gene ends were 5 bases for V and 6 bases for J; bases not matched to a gene: 12.

In this sample, this clone turned up once. The chain is built from TRBV15 and TRBJ2-2; 7 positions match TRBD1. Germline-derived CDR1 and CDR2 are LNHNV and YYDKDF (reference sequence). V shed 3 bases, J shed 1 base, and the junction held 2 bases outside the gene matches. This CDR3 is 15 amino acids long. CDR3 protein: CATSRRTGNTGELFF. In DNA, the CDR3 is TGTGCCACCAGCAGGAGGACAGGGAACACCGGGGAGCTGTTTTTT.

The chain links TRBV6-7 to TRBJ2-5; possible D gene TRBD2, 5 bases. TRBV6-7 is classed as an ORF, of uncertain function. V dropped 5 bases and J dropped 5 bases, with 33 bases sitting between them. The CDR3 covers 20 residues. The CDR3 DNA is TGTGCCAGCAGTCCTCCGGGAACTCCAAGATACAAGTCTGTTAGTGAGACCCAGTACTTC. It is translated as CASSPPGTPRYKSVSETQYF.

The DNA for the CDR3 is TGTGCCACCAGTGATCCTCCATCCAATCAGCCCCAGCATTTT. Its protein product is CATSDPPSNQPQHF. The chain employs TRBV24-1 and TRBJ1-5; D is ambiguous. The CDR3 loop spans 14 amino acids. CDR1 KGHDR and CDR2 SFDVKD come from the germline V gene. Trimming removed 3 bases at V and 3 bases at J, with 8 bases between.

The chain carries TRBV7-9 and TRBJ2-2; TRBD1 matches 12 bases. Germline CDR1 SEHNR, CDR2 FQNEAQ (reference sequence). Trimming removed 9 bases from V and 7 bases from J; junction bases left unmatched: 6. This CDR3 has 14 residues. In DNA, the CDR3 is TGTGCCAGTATGGGACAGGGGGCCCTCGGGGAGCTGTTTTTT. This codes for CASMGQGALGELFF.

The V gene is TRBV21-1, the J gene TRBJ2-1; the table calls TRBD1, which could not be checked here. TRBV21-1 is a pseudogene. CDR3 length: 13 residues. DNA for the CDR3: TGTGCCAGCAGCAAAGTCACAGTTTATGAGCAGTTCTTC. The encoded protein is CASSKVTVYEQFF.

V usage is TRBV7-3 and J usage is TRBJ1-3; possible D gene TRBD1, 5 bases. The ends were cut back, 5 bases at V and 1 base at J, with 12 bases in the middle. Germline V gives CDR1 SGHTA, CDR2 FQGTGA. This CDR3 has 15 amino acids. CDR3 DNA sequence: TGTGCCAGCAGCCCGGCTGGGGGTTCTGGAAACACCATATATTTT. It encodes CASSPAGGSGNTIYF.

The chain carries TRBV6-5 and TRBJ1-6; D may be TRBD1 (6 bases). This CDR3 is 14 amino acids long. Germline values: CDR1 MNHEY, CDR2 SVGAGI. Trimming took 5 bases from V and 6 from J, leaving 11 bases between them. In nucleotides, the CDR3 is TGTGCCAGCAGTATACAGGGTAGTAATTCACCCCTCCACTTT. Translation: CASSIQGSNSPLHF.